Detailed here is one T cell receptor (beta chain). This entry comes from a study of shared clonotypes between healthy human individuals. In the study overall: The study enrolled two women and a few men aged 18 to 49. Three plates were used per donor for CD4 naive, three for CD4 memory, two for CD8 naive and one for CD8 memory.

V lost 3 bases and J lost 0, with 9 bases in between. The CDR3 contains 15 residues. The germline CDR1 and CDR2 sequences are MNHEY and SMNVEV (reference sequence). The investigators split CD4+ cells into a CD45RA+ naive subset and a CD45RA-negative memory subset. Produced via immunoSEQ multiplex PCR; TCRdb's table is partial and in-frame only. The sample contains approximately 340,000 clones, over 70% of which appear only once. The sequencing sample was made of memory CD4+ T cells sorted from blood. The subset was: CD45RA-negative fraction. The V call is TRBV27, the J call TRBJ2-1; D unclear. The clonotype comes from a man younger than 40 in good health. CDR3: CASSFGSVSYNEQFF. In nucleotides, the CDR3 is TGTGCCAGCAGTTTCGGCTCAGTCTCCTACAATGAGCAGTTCTTC.